This is a list of T cell receptor beta chains from one sample in a study of beta chain features in type 1 diabetes. Profiled with immunoSEQ multiplex PCR; TCRdb holds only in-frame clones, not every one. The sample shows 630,000 or so clones, around 15% of them seen only once. Sample: naive CD4+ T cells from blood. The receptors come from a man aged 18-30 years with type 1 diabetes. Both conserved end residues are part of each CDR3. Each record gives: clone size, J gene, V gene, CDR3 length, D gene, CDR3 DNA, CDR3 protein. D genes are given only for firm matches. Rows may omit the clone size; those that give it use once, few, many or a size class.

clone size: NA; J gene: TRBJ2-1; V gene: TRBV5-1; CDR3 length: 13; D gene: NA; CDR3 DNA: TGCGCCAGCAGCTCACGGGGGACACATGAGCAGTTCTTC; CDR3 protein: CASSSRGTHEQFF
clone size: NA; J gene: TRBJ1-1; V gene: TRBV2; CDR3 length: 11; D gene: NA; CDR3 DNA: TGTGCGGAGGGGGGGACCGGTGAAGCTTTCTTT; CDR3 protein: CAEGGTGEAFF
clone size: NA; J gene: TRBJ2-2; V gene: TRBV4-2; CDR3 length: 17; D gene: TRBD2; CDR3 DNA: TGTGCCAGCAGCCAAGATCTATGGCGGGGGGACACCGGGGAGCTGTTTTTT; CDR3 protein: CASSQDLWRGDTGELFF
clone size: few; J gene: TRBJ1-1; V gene: TRBV6-5; CDR3 length: 15; D gene: NA; CDR3 DNA: TGTGCCAGCAGTTACACCATGGGGGTCGGCACTGAAGCTTTCTTT; CDR3 protein: CASSYTMGVGTEAFF
clone size: few; J gene: TRBJ1-2; V gene: TRBV29-1; CDR3 length: 19; D gene: TRBD1; CDR3 DNA: TGCAGCGTTGAAGATCTGGGAGATGGGCAGGACAGGGGGAGAAGGGGCTACACCTTC; CDR3 protein: CSVEDLGDGQDRGRRGYTF
clone size: few; J gene: TRBJ2-5; V gene: TRBV9; CDR3 length: 16; D gene: TRBD1; CDR3 DNA: TGTGCCAGCAGCGCGTCACCGCTAGGGGGCCGAGAGACCCAGTACTTC; CDR3 protein: CASSASPLGGRETQYF
clone size: NA; J gene: TRBJ2-2; V gene: TRBV7-9; CDR3 length: 14; D gene: NA; CDR3 DNA: TGTGCCAGCAGCTACCCGCGGTTCACCGGGGAGCTGTTTTTT; CDR3 protein: CASSYPRFTGELFF
clone size: NA; J gene: TRBJ2-7; V gene: TRBV7-2; CDR3 length: 15; D gene: NA; CDR3 DNA: TGTGCCAGCAGCTTAGTACCCCCAGAAAAAGGCGAGCAGTACTTC; CDR3 protein: CASSLVPPEKGEQYF
clone size: NA; J gene: TRBJ2-1; V gene: TRBV7-2; CDR3 length: 15; D gene: TRBD2; CDR3 DNA: TGTGCCAGCAGCTTTAACAGACTAGCTTTCGATGAGCAGTTCTTC; CDR3 protein: CASSFNRLAFDEQFF
clone size: many; J gene: TRBJ1-1; V gene: TRBV9; CDR3 length: 13; D gene: NA; CDR3 DNA: TGTGCCAGCAGCACCCGATTGAACACTGAAGCTTTCTTT; CDR3 protein: CASSTRLNTEAFF